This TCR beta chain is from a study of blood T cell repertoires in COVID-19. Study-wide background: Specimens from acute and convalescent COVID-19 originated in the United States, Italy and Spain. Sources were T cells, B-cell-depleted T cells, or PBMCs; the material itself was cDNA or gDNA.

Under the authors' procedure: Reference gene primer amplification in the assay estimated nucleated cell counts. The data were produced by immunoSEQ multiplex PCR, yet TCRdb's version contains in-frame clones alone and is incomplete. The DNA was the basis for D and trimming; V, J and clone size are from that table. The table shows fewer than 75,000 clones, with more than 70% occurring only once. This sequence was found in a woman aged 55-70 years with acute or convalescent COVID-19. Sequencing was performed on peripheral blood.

This chain's CDR3 is CASSSLTPGQVGTDTQYF. CDR3 DNA sequence: TGTGCCAGCAGCTCCCTAACCCCAGGCCAGGTGGGCACAGATACGCAGTATTTT. V and J are TRBV9 and TRBJ2-3; D remains unclear. This CDR3 has 18 amino acids. V was cut by 4 bases and J by 1 base, with 22 bases left in between. Germline lookup yields CDR1 SGDLS and CDR2 YYNGEE.